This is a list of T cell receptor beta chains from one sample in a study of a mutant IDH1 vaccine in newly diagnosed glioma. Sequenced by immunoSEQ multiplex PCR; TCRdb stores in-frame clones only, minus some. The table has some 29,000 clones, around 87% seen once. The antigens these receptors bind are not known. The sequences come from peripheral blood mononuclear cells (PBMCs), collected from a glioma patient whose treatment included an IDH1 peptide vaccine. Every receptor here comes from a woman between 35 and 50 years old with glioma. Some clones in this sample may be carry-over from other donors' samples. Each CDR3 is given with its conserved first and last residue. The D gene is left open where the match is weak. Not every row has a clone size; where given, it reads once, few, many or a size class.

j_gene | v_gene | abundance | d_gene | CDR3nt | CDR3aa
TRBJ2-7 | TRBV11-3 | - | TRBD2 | TGTGCCAGCAGCTTAAGCGGGGGGCCCTACGAGCAGTACTTC | CASSLSGGPYEQYF
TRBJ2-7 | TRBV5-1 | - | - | TGCGCCAGCAGCTTGGTATTCGCCTACGAGCAGTACTTC | CASSLVFAYEQYF
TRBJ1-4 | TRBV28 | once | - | TGTGCCAGCAGTTTATTGGCGTCAGGGGAAAATGAAAAACTGTTTTTT | CASSLLASGENEKLFF
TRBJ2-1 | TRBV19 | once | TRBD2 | TGTGCCAGTAGTATAGGACTAGCGGGGGGCAATGAGCAGTTCTTC | CASSIGLAGGNEQFF
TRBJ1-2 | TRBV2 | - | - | TGTGCCAGCAACCTAGGGGGAGGGGTGCAAGGCTACACCTTC | CASNLGGGVQGYTF
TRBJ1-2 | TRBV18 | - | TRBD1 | TGTGCCAGCTCACCGGACAGGGCTAACTATGGCTACACCTTC | CASSPDRANYGYTF
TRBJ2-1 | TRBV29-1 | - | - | TGCAGCGTTGAAGGCTCCGCCCTTAGGGACAATGAGCAGTTCTTC | CSVEGSALRDNEQFF
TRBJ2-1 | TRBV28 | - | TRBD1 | TGTGCCAGCAGTGACAGGGGAACCTACAATGAGCAGTTCTTC | CASSDRGTYNEQFF
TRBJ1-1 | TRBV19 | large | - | TGTGCCACCCGGAGAGGAGGCACTGAAGCTTTCTTT | CATRRGGTEAFF
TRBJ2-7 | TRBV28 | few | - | TGTGCCAGCAGTTACCTTCGGACACGAAACTATACACAGCGGAACTACGAGCAGTACTTC | CASSYLRTRNYTQRNYEQYF
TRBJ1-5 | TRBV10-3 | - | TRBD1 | TGTGCCATCAGCCACGACAGGGTACTTAATCAGCCCCAGCATTTT | CAISHDRVLNQPQHF
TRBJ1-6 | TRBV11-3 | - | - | TGTGCCAGCAGCGGAGGAATTAATTCACCCCTCCACTTT | CASSGGINSPLHF
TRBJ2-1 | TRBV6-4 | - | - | TGTGCCAGCAGTTCCGTCGATTACAATGAGCAGTTCTTC | CASSSVDYNEQFF
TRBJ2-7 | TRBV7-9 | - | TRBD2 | TGTGCCAGCAGTCTAGCGGGGGGCCCCGTTTTAAGCTCCTACGAGCAGTACTTC | CASSLAGGPVLSSYEQYF
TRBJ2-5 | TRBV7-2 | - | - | TGTGCCAGCAGCCTCCCCACGGTAGCTTCGAAGGGGTACCAAGAGACCCAGTACTTC | CASSLPTVASKGYQETQYF
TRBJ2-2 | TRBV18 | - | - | TGTGCCAGCTCACCTAATGGTCGGTCGAACACCGGGGAGCTGTTTTTT | CASSPNGRSNTGELFF
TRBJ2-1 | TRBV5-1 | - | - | TGCGCCAGCAGCTTGGGGGGCACGGCGATTAACAATGAGCAGTTCTTC | CASSLGGTAINNEQFF
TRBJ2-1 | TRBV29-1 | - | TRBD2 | TGCAGCGTCGTCTACGGGACTAGCGGATACAATGAGCAGTTCTTC | CSVVYGTSGYNEQFF
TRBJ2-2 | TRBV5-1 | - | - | TGCGCCAGCGGGGCGACAGGGAACACCGGGGAGCTGTTTTTT | CASGATGNTGELFF
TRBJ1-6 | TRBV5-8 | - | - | TGTGCCAGCAGCCCCGGACAGTCTAATTCACCCCTCCACTTT | CASSPGQSNSPLHF
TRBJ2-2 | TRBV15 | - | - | TGTGCCACCAGCAGACGGAATGCCGGGGAGCTGTTTTTT | CATSRRNAGELFF
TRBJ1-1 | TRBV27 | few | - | TGTGCCAGCAGTTTAACGTTCTGGGATACTGAAGCTTTCTTT | CASSLTFWDTEAFF
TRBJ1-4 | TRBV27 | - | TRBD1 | TGTGCCAGCAGTATACCCACAGGGGGCGCCCCTGATGAAAAACTGTTTTTT | CASSIPTGGAPDEKLFF
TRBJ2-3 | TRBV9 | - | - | TGTGCCAGCAGCGTCAGGAGCGGGAGCACAGATACGCAGTATTTT | CASSVRSGSTDTQYF
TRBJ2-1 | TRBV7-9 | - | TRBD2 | TGTGCCGGCAGCTTAGGGCGCGGGAGCGATGAGCAGTTCTTC | CAGSLGRGSDEQFF
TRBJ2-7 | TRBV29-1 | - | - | TGCAGCGTTGAGGTCACAGTGGGGGAGCAGTACTTC | CSVEVTVGEQYF
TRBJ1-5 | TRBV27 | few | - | TGTGCCAGCAGCCTCAGGGGAATAAGCAATCAGCCCCAGCATTTT | CASSLRGISNQPQHF
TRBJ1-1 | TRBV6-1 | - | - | TGTGCCAGCAGTGAATTGCTATTTGAAGCTTTCTTT | CASSELLFEAFF
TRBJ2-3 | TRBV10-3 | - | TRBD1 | TGTGCCATCAGTGAGGACAGGGACGGAACAGATACGCAGTATTTT | CAISEDRDGTDTQYF
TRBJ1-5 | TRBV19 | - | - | TGTGCCAGTAGTATAGAACAGACCAATCAGCCCCAGCATTTT | CASSIEQTNQPQHF
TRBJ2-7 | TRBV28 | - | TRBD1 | TGTGCCAGCAGCTTTTTGTTAAGACAGGGCTACGAGCAGTACTTC | CASSFLLRQGYEQYF
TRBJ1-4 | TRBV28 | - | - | TGTGCCAGCAGAAGCAGGTTCAATGAAAAACTGTTTTTT | CASRSRFNEKLFF
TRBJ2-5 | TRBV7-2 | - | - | TGTGCCAGCAGTCCTGATGCGGCTGGGTTAGCGCCCCAGTACTTC | CASSPDAAGLAPQYF
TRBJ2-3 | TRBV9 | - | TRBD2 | TGTGCCAGCAGCGGAGGGACTAGCGGATTCACAGATACGCAGTATTTT | CASSGGTSGFTDTQYF
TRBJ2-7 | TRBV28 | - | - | TGTGCCAGCAGTTACCAGGGGGAGGTTTACGAGCAGTACTTC | CASSYQGEVYEQYF
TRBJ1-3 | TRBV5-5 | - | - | TGTGCCAGCAGCCGGGTAGATGGAAACACCATATATTTT | CASSRVDGNTIYF
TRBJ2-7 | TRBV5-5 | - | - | TGTGCCAGCAGCGTCACCGGGCACCACGAGCAGTACTTC | CASSVTGHHEQYF
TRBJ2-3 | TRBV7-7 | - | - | TGTGCTAGCAGCAAGGACGGTAGCACAGATACGCAGTATTTT | CASSKDGSTDTQYF
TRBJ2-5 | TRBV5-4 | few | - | TGTGCCAGCAGCTTCGGGGGCGGGGAGACCCAGTACTTC | CASSFGGGETQYF
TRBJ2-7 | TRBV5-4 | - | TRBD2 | TGTGCCAGCAGCTTGGGGACTAGCCTATACGAGCAGTACTTC | CASSLGTSLYEQYF
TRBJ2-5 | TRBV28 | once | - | TGTGCCAGCAGTTTGGTGGAAGAGACCCAGTACTTC | CASSLVEETQYF
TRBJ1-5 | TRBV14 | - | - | TGTGCCAGCAGCCAAGAGGCAGCAAGCGAGGGCAATCAGCCCCAGCATTTT | CASSQEAASEGNQPQHF
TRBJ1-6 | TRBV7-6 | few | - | TGTGCCAATATCCCGAAACAGGTGATGAGCAATTCACCCCTCCACTTT | CANIPKQVMSNSPLHF
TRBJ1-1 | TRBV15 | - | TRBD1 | TGTGCCACCAGCAGAGGTCAGGGGGCGGCCACTGAAGCTTTCTTT | CATSRGQGAATEAFF
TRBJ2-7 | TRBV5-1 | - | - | TGCGCCAGCAGCTCCTCGACCTGGGACGCCTACGAGCAGTACTTC | CASSSSTWDAYEQYF
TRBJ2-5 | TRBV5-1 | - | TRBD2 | TGCGCCAGCAGGCTACTAGCGGGGTTGGAGACCCAGTACTTC | CASRLLAGLETQYF
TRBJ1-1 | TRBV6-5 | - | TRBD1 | TGTGCCAGCAGGGGACAGCTTATGAACACTGAAGCTTTCTTT | CASRGQLMNTEAFF
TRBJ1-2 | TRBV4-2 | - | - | TGTGCCAGCAGCCTCCCGGGTAACGGCTACACCTTC | CASSLPGNGYTF
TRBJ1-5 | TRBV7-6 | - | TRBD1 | TGTGCCAGCAGCCCGTCCGGGACAGGGGGCAATCAGCCCCAGCATTTT | CASSPSGTGGNQPQHF
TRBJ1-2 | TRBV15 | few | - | TGTGCCACCAGCAAGATTGGGACGGACTATGGCTACACCTTC | CATSKIGTDYGYTF
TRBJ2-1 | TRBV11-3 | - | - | TGTGCCAGCAGCTTAGTAGGTCCCTCCCCCGAATACAATGAGCAGTTCTTC | CASSLVGPSPEYNEQFF
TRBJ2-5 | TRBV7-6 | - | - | TGTGCCAGCAGCTTAGCAAAAGAGACCCAGTACTTC | CASSLAKETQYF
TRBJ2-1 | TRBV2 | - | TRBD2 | TGTGCCAGCGCCTGGACTAGCGGGAGGGCCAAGAATGAGCAGTTCTTC | CASAWTSGRAKNEQFF
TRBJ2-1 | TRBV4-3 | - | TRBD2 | TGCGCCAGCAGCCAAGCTCCCGAGGGGCCTACTAGCGGGGTTTGCTCCTACAATGAGCAGTTCTTC | CASSQAPEGPTSGVCSYNEQFF
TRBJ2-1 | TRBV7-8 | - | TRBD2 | TGTGCCAGCAGCTTAACGCCTAGCGGGAGGCCATTAGGAAATGAGCAGTTCTTC | CASSLTPSGRPLGNEQFF
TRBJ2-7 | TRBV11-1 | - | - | TGTGCCAGCAGCCTTAACGCGGGCGGGACCTACTACGAGCAGTACTTC | CASSLNAGGTYYEQYF
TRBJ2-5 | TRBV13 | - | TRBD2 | TGTGCCAGCAGCTCATACGGGACTAGCGCCCTTATGGGAGAGACCCAGTACTTC | CASSSYGTSALMGETQYF